These 20 T cell receptor beta chains were all obtained from the same sample, sequenced in a study of CD8+ T cells in alopecia areata. RNA, once extracted, was reverse transcribed into cDNA for use as the sequencing template. Libraries were prepared by immunoSEQ multiplex PCR; TCRdb keeps only in-frame clonotypes and omits some of them. Of roughly 200,000 clones detected, around three fifths appear once; the ten largest clones hold nearly 5%. The specimen was CD8+ T cells sorted from blood. The receptors stem from a human donor in good health.

The chain joins TRBV27 to TRBJ1-5, with D perhaps TRBD1 (5 bases). Germline V gene data show CDR1 as MNHEY and CDR2 as SMNVEV (reference sequence). The CDR3 is made up of 14 amino acids. The V gene lost 6 bases and the J gene lost 0 bases, with 9 bases spanning the gap. For the CDR3, the DNA is TGTGCCAGCAGCCTGGGACTTAGCAATCAGCCCCAGCATTTT. As protein: CASSLGLSNQPQHF.

CDR3 sequence (DNA): TGTGCCAGCAGCGCGGGAGGACTCAATCAGCCCCAGCATTTT. This gives the protein CASSAGGLNQPQHF. The J gene is TRBJ1-5, the V gene TRBV9; D call uncertain. Germline CDR1 is SGDLS and CDR2 is YYNGEE. The CDR3 extends over 14 amino acids. V was shortened by 3 bases and J by 3 bases, with 10 bases between the two germline ends.

The genes are TRBV7-9 and TRBJ1-2; D is ambiguous. V lost 8 bases to trimming and J lost 8 bases, with 12 bases between them. This CDR3 has 11 residues. CDR1 is SEHNR, CDR2 FQNEAQ, per germline (reference sequence). The CDR3 region is CASDFGLGYTF. DNA of the CDR3: TGTGCCAGCGACTTTGGTCTGGGCTACACCTTC.

The chain is built from TRBV4-1 and TRBJ1-1; 7 nucleotides align to TRBD1. Trimming cost V 3 bases and J 4 bases; bases outside gene matches: 5. The CDR3 loop spans 14 amino acids. Germline CDR1 and CDR2: MGHRA and YSYEKL. For the CDR3, the DNA is TGCGCCAGCAGCCAGCAAAGGGGGCTCACTGAAGCTTTCTTT. This codes for CASSQQRGLTEAFF.

Worth noting for this clone: This sample also contains other DNA sequences that code for the same CDR3. J is TRBJ2-7 and V is TRBV29-1; TRBD2 matches at 7 bases. This CDR3 is 13 amino acids long. Germline CDR1 reads SQVTM; CDR2 reads ANQGSEA. The junction had 3 bases not matched to a gene; V was cut back by 2 bases and J by 2 bases. The CDR3 region is CSVERGEPYEQYF. In nucleotides, the CDR3 is TGCAGCGTTGAACGGGGGGAGCCCTACGAGCAGTACTTC.

The chain employs TRBV27 and TRBJ1-2; D perhaps matches TRBD1 (6 bases). Germline CDR1 reads MNHEY; CDR2 reads SMNVEV (reference sequence). Trimming left V 4 bases short and J 6 bases short, with 18 bases between. The CDR3 loop spans 15 amino acids. The CDR3, as DNA: TGTGCCAGCAGTTCGCCACTCGACAGGAGCCATGGCTACACCTTC. Translating gives CASSSPLDRSHGYTF.

This clone was detected only a few times. The chain links TRBV7-9 to TRBJ2-2, with a tentative D call TRBD1 (5 bases). The CDR3 sequence is 15 residues long. V was cut by 7 bases and J by 0 bases, with 12 bases left in between. The germline CDR1 and CDR2 sequences are SEHNR and FQNEAQ (reference sequence). The DNA for the CDR3 is TGTGCCAGCACCACCGACAGAACGAACACCGGGGAGCTGTTTTTT. Amino acid sequence: CASTTDRTNTGELFF.

The gene calls are TRBV7-9 and TRBJ2-5, with 8 bases that match TRBD1. V lost 5 bases, J lost 0 bases, and 8 bases stayed unmatched. Looked up from germline, CDR1 is SEHNR and CDR2 is FQNEAQ (reference sequence). This CDR3 is built from 16 residues. The CDR3 is CASSADRGPNQETQYF. The CDR3 region has the DNA TGTGCCAGCAGCGCCGACAGGGGACCAAACCAAGAGACCCAGTACTTC.

V is TRBV9 and J is TRBJ1-1, with 8 bases fitting TRBD1. The CDR3 is 13 residues long. The V gene's germline CDR1 is SGDLS and CDR2 YYNGEE. Trimming cost V 3 bases and J 3 bases; bases outside gene matches: 1. The CDR3 nucleotides read TGTGCCAGCAGCGCGGACAGGGACACTGAAGCTTTCTTT. It is translated as CASSADRDTEAFF.

This clone was counted between two and nine times. The gene calls are TRBV10-2 and TRBJ1-1; D is unclear. This CDR3 spans 13 amino acids. CDR1 is WSHSY and CDR2 is SAAADI in the germline V gene. The germline V and J ends were trimmed by 5 bases and 0 bases, with 7 bases remaining between them. CDR3 protein: CASSLGLNTEAFF. The CDR3 DNA reads as TGCGCCAGCAGTCTAGGACTGAACACTGAAGCTTTCTTT.

This clone was seen only a few times. This sequence joins TRBV18 and TRBJ2-1; no definite D call. V was cut by 0 bases and J by 9 bases, with 12 bases left in between. Germline V CDR1 and CDR2: KGHSH, LQKENI. CDR3 length: 14 amino acids. The CDR3 region is CASSPPRSCGEQFF. In nucleotides, the CDR3 is TGTGCCAGCTCACCACCAAGGTCGTGTGGTGAGCAGTTCTTC.

This sequence joins TRBV7-2 and TRBJ2-7; TRBD2 might be the D (6 bases). This CDR3 comprises 14 residues. Trimming removed 0 bases from V and 2 bases from J, with 8 bases in between. Germline V gene data show CDR1 as SGHTA and CDR2 as FQGNSA. Here the CDR3 reads CASSLAGGTYEQYF. DNA for the CDR3: TGTGCCAGCAGCTTAGCGGGGGGAACCTACGAGCAGTACTTC.

The rearrangement joins TRBV9 to TRBJ1-6; D may be TRBD1 (5 bases). The CDR3 sequence is 13 residues long. Trimming left V 6 bases short and J 9 bases short, with 13 bases between. Per germline, CDR1 SGDLS and CDR2 YYNGEE. CDR3 residues: CASKVGDGSPLHF. In DNA form, the CDR3 reads TGTGCCAGCAAAGTCGGGGACGGTTCACCCCTCCACTTT.

V is TRBV5-6 and J is TRBJ2-7; D could derive from TRBD1 or TRBD2 (5 bases each). Trimming removed 5 bases from V and 2 bases from J, with 14 bases in between. This CDR3 contains 14 residues. The germline V gene encodes CDR1 SGHDT and CDR2 YYEEEE. CDR3 bases: TGTGCCAGCAGTCCCGGGACGGGGACCTACGAGCAGTACTTC. Encoded protein: CASSPGTGTYEQYF.

This chain uses TRBV2 with TRBJ2-1; 13 bases map to TRBD2. Unmatched junction bases numbered 8, after V lost 6 bases and J lost 6 bases. The CDR3 loop spans 16 amino acids. Germline V gene lookup returns CDR1 SNHLY and CDR2 FYNNEI. CDR3 in DNA: TGTGCCAGCAGGAGGACTAGCGGGGGTTCCCCCAATGAGCAGTTCTTC. Translation: CASRRTSGGSPNEQFF. The complete variable domain, with remaining parts taken from reference TRBV2 and TRBJ2-1, reads EPEVTQTPSHQVTQMGQEVILRCVPISNHLYFYWYRQILGQKVEFLVSFYNNEISEKSEIFDDQFSVERPDGSNFTLKIRSTKLEDSAMYFCASRRTSGGSPNEQFFGPGTRLTVL.

This clone occurred a few times. V is TRBV5-5 and J is TRBJ2-3; TRBD1 might be the D (6 bases). CDR3 length equals 16 residues. Between the trimmed V and J ends, which lost 2 bases and 6 bases, there was a span of 19 bases. Germline CDR1 is SGHKS and CDR2 is YYEKEE (reference sequence). The CDR3, as DNA: TGTGCCAGCAGCTTTACAGGGTACGCCAGGAGCGATACGCAGTATTTT. Residues: CASSFTGYARSDTQYF. Together with reference TRBV5-5 and TRBJ2-3, the CDR3 gives the full variable domain: DAGVTQSPTHLIKTRGQQVTLRCSPISGHKSVSWYQQVLGQGPQFIFQYYEKEERGRGNFPDRFSARQFPNYSSELNVNALLLGDSALYLCASSFTGYARSDTQYFGPGTRLTVL.

V is TRBV12-5 and J is TRBJ2-5; the match to TRBD1 covers 9 bases. This CDR3 contains 13 residues. Germline CDR1 reads LGHNT; CDR2 reads FRNRAP. The V gene end was trimmed by 7 bases and the J gene end by 7 bases; junction bases not matched to a gene: 7. CDR3 nucleotides: TGTGCTAGTGACAACCGGGACAGGGCGACCCAGTACTTC. Protein product: CASDNRDRATQYF.

The J gene is TRBJ2-5, the V gene TRBV4-1, with D perhaps being TRBD1 or TRBD2 (5 bases each). Germline-derived CDR1 and CDR2 are MGHRA and YSYEKL. The length of the CDR3 is 13 residues. Trimming left V 4 bases short and J 5 bases short, with 11 bases between. CDR3 loop: CASSPGTGETQYF. In nucleotides, the CDR3 is TGCGCCAGCAGCCCGGGGACCGGGGAGACCCAGTACTTC.

The chain recombines TRBV18 with TRBJ2-7; D is possibly TRBD1 (6 bases). From germline, CDR1 is KGHSH and CDR2 LQKENI. The CDR3 loop spans 14 amino acids. The germline V and J ends were trimmed by 3 bases and 6 bases, with 15 bases remaining between them. CDR3 DNA: TGTGCCAGCTCACCGGAAAACAGGGACGGCGAGCAGTACTTC. It codes for CASSPENRDGEQYF.

The chain carries TRBV29-1 and TRBJ2-7, with TRBD1 identical over 9 bases. V lost 3 bases and J lost 2; bases outside the gene matches: 5. The CDR3 consists of 14 residues. Per germline, CDR1 SQVTM and CDR2 ANQGSEA. The CDR3 region has the DNA TGCAGCGTTGAGACCGGGACAGGGACCTACGAGCAGTACTTC. Its translation: CSVETGTGTYEQYF.